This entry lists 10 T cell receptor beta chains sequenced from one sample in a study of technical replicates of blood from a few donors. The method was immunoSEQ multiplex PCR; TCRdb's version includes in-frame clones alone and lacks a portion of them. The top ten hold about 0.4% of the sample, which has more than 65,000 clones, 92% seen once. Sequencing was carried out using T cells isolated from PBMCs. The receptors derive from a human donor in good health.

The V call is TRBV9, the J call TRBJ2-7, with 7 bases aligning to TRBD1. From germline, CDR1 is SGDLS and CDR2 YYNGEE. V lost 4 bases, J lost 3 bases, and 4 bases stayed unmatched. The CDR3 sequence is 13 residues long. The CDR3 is CASSPRTGYEQYF. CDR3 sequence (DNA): TGTGCCAGCAGCCCCCGGACAGGCTACGAGCAGTACTTC. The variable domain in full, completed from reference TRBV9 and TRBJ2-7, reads DSGVTQTPKHLITATGQRVTLRCSPRSGDLSVYWYQQSLDQGLQFLIQYYNGEERAKGNILERFSAQQFPDLHSELNLSSLELGDSALYFCASSPRTGYEQYFGPGTRLTVT.

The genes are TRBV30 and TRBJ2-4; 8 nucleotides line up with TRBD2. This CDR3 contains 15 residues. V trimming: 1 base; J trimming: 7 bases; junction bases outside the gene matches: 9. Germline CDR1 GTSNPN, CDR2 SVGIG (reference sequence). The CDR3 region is CAWSAGAGAWNIQYF. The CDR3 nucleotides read TGTGCCTGGAGTGCCGGAGCGGGAGCTTGGAACATTCAGTACTTC.

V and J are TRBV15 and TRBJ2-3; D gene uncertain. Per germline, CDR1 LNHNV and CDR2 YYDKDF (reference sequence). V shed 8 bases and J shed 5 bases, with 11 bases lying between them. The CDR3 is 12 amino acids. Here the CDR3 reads CATSTVEDTQYF. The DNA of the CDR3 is TGTGCCACCTCAACGGTAGAAGATACGCAGTATTTT.

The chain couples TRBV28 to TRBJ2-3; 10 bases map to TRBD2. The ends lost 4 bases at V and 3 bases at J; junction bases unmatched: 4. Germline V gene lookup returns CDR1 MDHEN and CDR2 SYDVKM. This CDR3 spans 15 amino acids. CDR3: CASSSRLAGTDTQYF. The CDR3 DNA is TGTGCCAGCAGTTCCAGACTAGCGGGTACAGATACGCAGTATTTT. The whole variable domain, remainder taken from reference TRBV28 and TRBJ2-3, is DVKVTQSSRYLVKRTGEKVFLECVQDMDHENMFWYRQDPGLGLRLIYFSYDVKMKEKGDIPEGYSVSREKKERFSLILESASTNQTSMYLCASSSRLAGTDTQYFGPGTRLTVL.

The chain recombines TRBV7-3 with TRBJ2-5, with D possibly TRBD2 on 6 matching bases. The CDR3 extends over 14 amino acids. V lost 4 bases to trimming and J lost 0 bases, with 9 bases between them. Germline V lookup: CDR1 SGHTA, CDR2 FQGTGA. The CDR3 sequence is CASSCRDYQETQYF. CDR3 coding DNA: TGTGCCAGCAGCTGTCGGGACTACCAAGAGACCCAGTACTTC.

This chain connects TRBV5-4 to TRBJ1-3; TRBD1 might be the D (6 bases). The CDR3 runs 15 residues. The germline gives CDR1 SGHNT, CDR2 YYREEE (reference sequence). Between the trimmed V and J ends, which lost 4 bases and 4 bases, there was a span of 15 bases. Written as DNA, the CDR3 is TGTGCCAGCAGCGGCACTCAGGGGTTCGGAAACACCATATATTTT. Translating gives CASSGTQGFGNTIYF.

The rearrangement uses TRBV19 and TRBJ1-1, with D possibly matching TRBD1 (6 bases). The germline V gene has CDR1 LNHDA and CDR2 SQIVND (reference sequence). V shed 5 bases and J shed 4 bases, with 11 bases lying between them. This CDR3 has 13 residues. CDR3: CASSEGGGTEAFF. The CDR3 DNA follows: TGTGCCAGTAGTGAGGGAGGGGGCACTGAAGCTTTCTTT. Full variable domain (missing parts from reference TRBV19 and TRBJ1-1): DGGITQSPKYLFRKEGQNVTLSCEQNLNHDAMYWYRQDPGQGLRLIYYSQIVNDFQKGDIAEGYSVSREKKESFPLTVTSAQKNPTAFYLCASSEGGGTEAFFGQGTRLTVV.

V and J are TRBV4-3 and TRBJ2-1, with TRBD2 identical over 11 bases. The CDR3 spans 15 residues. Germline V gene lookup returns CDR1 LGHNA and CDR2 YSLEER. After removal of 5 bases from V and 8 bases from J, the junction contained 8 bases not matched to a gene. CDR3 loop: CASSEIAGGMDEQFF. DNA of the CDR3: TGCGCCAGCAGCGAAATAGCGGGAGGGATGGATGAGCAGTTCTTC.

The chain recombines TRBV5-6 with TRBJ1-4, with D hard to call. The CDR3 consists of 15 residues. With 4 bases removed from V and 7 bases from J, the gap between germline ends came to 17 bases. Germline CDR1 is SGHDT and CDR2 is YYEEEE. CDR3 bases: TGTGCCAGCAGCGCCCGAGCGGGGTATACTGAAAAACTGTTTTTT. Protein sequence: CASSARAGYTEKLFF.

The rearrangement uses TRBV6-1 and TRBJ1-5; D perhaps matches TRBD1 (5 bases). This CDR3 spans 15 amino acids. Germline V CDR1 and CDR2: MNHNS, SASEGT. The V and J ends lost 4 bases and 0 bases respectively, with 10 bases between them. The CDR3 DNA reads TGTGCCAGCAGTGTTTACAGGAATAGCAATCAGCCCCAGCATTTT. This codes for CASSVYRNSNQPQHF.